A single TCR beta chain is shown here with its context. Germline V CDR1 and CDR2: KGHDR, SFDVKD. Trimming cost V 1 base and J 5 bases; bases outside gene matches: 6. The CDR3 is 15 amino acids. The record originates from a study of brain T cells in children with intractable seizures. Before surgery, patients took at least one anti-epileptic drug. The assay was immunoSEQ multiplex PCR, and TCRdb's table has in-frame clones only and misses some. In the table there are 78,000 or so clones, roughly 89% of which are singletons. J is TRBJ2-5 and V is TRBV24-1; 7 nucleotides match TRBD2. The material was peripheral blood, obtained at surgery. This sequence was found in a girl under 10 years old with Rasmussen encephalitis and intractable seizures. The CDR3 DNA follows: TGTGCCACCAGTGATTTAGCGGGGCTAGGCGAGACCCAGTACTTC. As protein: CATSDLAGLGETQYF.